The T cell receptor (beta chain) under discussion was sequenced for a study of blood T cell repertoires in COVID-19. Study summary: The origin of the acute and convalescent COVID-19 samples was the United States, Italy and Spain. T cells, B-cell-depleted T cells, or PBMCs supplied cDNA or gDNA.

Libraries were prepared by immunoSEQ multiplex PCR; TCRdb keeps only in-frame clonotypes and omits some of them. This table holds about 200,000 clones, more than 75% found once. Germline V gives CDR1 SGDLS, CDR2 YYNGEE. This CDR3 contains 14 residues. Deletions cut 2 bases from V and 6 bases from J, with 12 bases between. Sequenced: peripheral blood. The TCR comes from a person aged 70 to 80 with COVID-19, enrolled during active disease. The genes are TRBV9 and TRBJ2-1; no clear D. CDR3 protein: CASSVQVGANEQFF. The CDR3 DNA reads TGTGCCAGCAGCGTTCAGGTAGGCGCCAATGAGCAGTTCTTC.